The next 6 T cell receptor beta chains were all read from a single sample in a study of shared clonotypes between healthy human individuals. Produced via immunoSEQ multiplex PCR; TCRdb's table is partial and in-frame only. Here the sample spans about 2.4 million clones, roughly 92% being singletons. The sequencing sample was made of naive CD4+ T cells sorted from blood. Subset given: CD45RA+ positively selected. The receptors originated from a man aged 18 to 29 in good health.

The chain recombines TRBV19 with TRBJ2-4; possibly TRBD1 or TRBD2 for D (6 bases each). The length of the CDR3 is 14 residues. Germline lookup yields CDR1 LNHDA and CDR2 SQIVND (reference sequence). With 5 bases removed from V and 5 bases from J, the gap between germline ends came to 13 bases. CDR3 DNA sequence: TGTGCCAGTAGTTTCGGGGGCTACGAAAACATTCAGTACTTC. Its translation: CASSFGGYENIQYF.

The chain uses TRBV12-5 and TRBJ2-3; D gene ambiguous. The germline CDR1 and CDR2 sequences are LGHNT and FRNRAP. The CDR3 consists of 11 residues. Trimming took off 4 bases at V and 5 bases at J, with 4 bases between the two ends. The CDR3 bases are TGTGCTAGTGGTTCGGTAGATACGCAGTATTTT. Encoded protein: CASGSVDTQYF.

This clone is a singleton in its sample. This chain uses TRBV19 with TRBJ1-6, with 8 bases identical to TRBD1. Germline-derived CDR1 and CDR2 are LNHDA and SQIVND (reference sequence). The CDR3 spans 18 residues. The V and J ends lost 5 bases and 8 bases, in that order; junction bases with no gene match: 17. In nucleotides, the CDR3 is TGTGCCAGTAGTCGTTACCCAGGGGGCGGTGCCTCGGATTCACCCCTCCACTTT. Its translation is CASSRYPGGGASDSPLHF.

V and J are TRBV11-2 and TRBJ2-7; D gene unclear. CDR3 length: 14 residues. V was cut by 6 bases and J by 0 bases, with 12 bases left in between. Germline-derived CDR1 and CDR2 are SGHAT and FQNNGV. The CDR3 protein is CASSKGRNSYEQYF. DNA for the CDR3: TGTGCCAGCAGTAAAGGACGGAACTCCTACGAGCAGTACTTC.

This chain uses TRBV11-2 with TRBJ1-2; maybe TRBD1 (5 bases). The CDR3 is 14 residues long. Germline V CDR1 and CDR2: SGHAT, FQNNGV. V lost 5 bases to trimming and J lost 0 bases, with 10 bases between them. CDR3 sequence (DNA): TGTGCCAGCAGCCGACAGATCTCTAACTATGGCTACACCTTC. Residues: CASSRQISNYGYTF.

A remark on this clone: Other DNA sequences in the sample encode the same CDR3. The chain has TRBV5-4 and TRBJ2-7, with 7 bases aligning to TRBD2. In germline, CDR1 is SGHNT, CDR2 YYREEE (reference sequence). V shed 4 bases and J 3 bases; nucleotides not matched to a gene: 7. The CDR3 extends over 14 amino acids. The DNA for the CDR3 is TGTGCCAGCAGCCCTGGGGGAGGGCGCTACGAGCAGTACTTC. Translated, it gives CASSPGGGRYEQYF.